The rows below give T cell receptor beta chains drawn from one sample of a study of blood T cell repertoires in COVID-19. Some clones are missing from TCRdb's copy, which holds only in-frame ones; the method was immunoSEQ multiplex PCR. The sample shows some 120,000 clones, around four fifths of them seen only once. The source material was peripheral blood. These receptors were obtained from a human donor in a cohort sampled during active COVID-19. Each CDR3 is given with its conserved first and last residue. Each record gives: V gene, D gene, J gene, clone size, CDR3 protein, CDR3 DNA. The D gene is left open where the match is weak. The size of a clone is reported for some rows only, either as once, few or many, or as a class for expanded clones.

TRBV30	.	TRBJ2-5	few	CAWSATGETVWYF	TGTGCCTGGAGTGCGACAGGCGAGACCGTCTGGTACTTC
TRBV29-1	.	TRBJ2-1	.	CSVDGRGAGEQFF	TGCAGCGTTGACGGCCGAGGAGCTGGGGAGCAGTTCTTC
TRBV7-9	.	TRBJ2-7	.	CASSLLGADSYEQYF	TGTGCCAGCAGCTTGTTGGGGGCCGACTCCTACGAGCAGTACTTC
TRBV7-3	.	TRBJ1-2	few	CASSPRPNPGYGYTF	TGTGCCAGCAGCCCTCGACCCAACCCGGGATATGGCTACACCTTC
TRBV28	TRBD2	TRBJ2-7	.	CASRSLLLAEYEQYF	TGTGCCAGCAGGAGCCTCCTACTAGCGGAATACGAGCAGTACTTC
TRBV29-1	.	TRBJ1-1	.	CSVVPVTEAFF	TGCAGCGTTGTTCCGGTCACTGAAGCTTTCTTT
TRBV19	.	TRBJ1-1	.	CASSIEGGPYEAAFF	TGTGCCAGTAGTATCGAGGGAGGCCCCTACGAAGCAGCTTTCTTT
TRBV7-9	.	TRBJ2-3	.	CATRTSSTDTQYF	TGTGCCACCCGGACTTCTAGCACAGATACGCAGTATTTT
TRBV28	.	TRBJ1-2	.	CASRAGLDYGYTF	TGTGCCAGCAGGGCAGGGTTGGACTATGGCTACACCTTC
TRBV28	TRBD1	TRBJ1-4	.	CASSNTGGMGEKLFF	TGTGCCAGCAGTAACACAGGGGGGATGGGTGAAAAACTGTTTTTT
TRBV6-1	.	TRBJ1-2	once	CASSEPGTYGYTF	TGTGCCAGCAGTGAGCCGGGAACTTATGGCTACACCTTC
TRBV2	TRBD2	TRBJ2-3	.	CASGGPSTDTQYF	TGTGCCTCGGGGGGTCCTAGCACAGATACGCAGTATTTT
TRBV5-1	.	TRBJ2-5	.	CASSSRNQETQYF	TGCGCCAGCAGCTCCCGTAACCAAGAGACCCAGTACTTC
TRBV18	.	TRBJ2-1	.	CASSPGRYNEQFF	TGTGCCAGCTCACCAGGGAGATACAATGAGCAGTTCTTC
TRBV4-3	.	TRBJ2-1	.	CASSQDLANNEQFF	TGCGCCAGCAGCCAAGATTTAGCAAACAATGAGCAGTTCTTC
TRBV19	.	TRBJ1-5	many	CASSPQQGFQPQHF	TGTGCCAGTAGTCCGCAACAGGGATTTCAGCCCCAGCATTTT
TRBV30	TRBD1	TRBJ1-6	.	CAWSPLQGYNSPLHF	TGTGCCTGGAGTCCCCTACAGGGGTATAATTCACCCCTCCACTTT
TRBV14	.	TRBJ2-1	.	CASSPWTGPYNEQFF	TGTGCCAGCAGCCCCTGGACTGGTCCCTACAATGAGCAGTTCTTC
TRBV27	.	TRBJ2-5	.	CASSLRGTEETQYF	TGTGCCAGCAGTTTGCGCGGGACAGAAGAGACCCAGTACTTC
TRBV7-3	TRBD2	TRBJ2-3	.	CASSQPSGGALTDTQYF	TGTGCCAGCAGCCAACCTAGCGGGGGGGCTCTCACAGATACGCAGTATTTT
TRBV11-3	TRBD2	TRBJ2-1	.	CASSFRLADGSVSDEQFF	TGTGCCAGCAGTTTTAGACTAGCGGATGGTAGTGTATCGGATGAGCAGTTCTTC
TRBV5-1	TRBD1	TRBJ1-6	.	CASSMLTGGSYNSPLHF	TGCGCCAGCAGCATGCTTACAGGGGGCTCCTATAATTCACCCCTCCACTTT
TRBV10-3	.	TRBJ2-2	.	CAISESISGARELFF	TGTGCCATCAGTGAGTCGATCAGCGGTGCTCGGGAGCTGTTTTTT
TRBV3-1/TRBV3-2	.	TRBJ1-2	.	CASSQTYDGYTF	TGTGCCAGCAGCCAAACATACGATGGCTACACCTTC